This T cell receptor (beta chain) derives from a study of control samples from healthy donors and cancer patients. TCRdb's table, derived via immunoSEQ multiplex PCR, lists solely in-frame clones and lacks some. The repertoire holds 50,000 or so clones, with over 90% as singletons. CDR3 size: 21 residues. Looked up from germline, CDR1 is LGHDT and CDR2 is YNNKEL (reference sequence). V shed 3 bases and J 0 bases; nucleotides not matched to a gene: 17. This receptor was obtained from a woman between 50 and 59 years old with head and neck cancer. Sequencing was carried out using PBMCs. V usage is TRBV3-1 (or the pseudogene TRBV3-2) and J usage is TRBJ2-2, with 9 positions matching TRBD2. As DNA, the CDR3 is TGTGCCAGCAGCCAGGCTCGGTTTAGCGGGGGAAGATCGGCGAACACCGGGGAGCTGTTTTTT. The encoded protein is CASSQARFSGGRSANTGELFF.